A single sample is the source of the 27 T cell receptor beta chains below, sequenced in a study of blood T cells in healthy people across ages (dated by TCRdb to between 2014 and 2017). The library was obtained by 5' RACE. Sequencing used an Illumina HiSeq 2500. A second PCR of 7 to 11 cycles was run with a J-beta primer mix and a sample-barcoded 5' primer. TCRdb cleaned the public reads at Q25 with fastp, built clones with MiXCR and kept in-frame beta chains. CDR3 protein duplicates are merged, each entry listing the most common genes and DNA. This sample has 650,000 to 700,000 distinct CDR3 sequences in its table, and about 51% of those were observed once. Approximately 13% of the sample is taken by the ten largest. The sequenced sample was blood. Every receptor here comes from a woman older than 75 in good health.

The V gene is TRBV12-3 or TRBV12-4, the J gene TRBJ2-1; 7 bases map to TRBD2. V was clipped by 5 bases and J by 14 bases; unmatched bases: 15. This CDR3 contains 14 residues. CDR3 bases: TGTGCCAGCAGTCTTCAGGGTAGCGGGCTGGGGAAGTTCTTC. Translation gives CASSLQGSGLGKFF.

Ten or more counts support this clonotype. The chain carries TRBV12-3 or TRBV12-4 and TRBJ2-7, with D tentatively TRBD1 (5 bases). Trimming removed 4 bases from V and 0 bases from J, with 10 bases in between. This CDR3 contains 14 residues. The CDR3 sequence is CASSYRYLSYEQYF. The CDR3 DNA sequence: TGTGCCAGCAGTTACAGGTACCTCTCCTACGAGCAGTACTTC.

This clonotype was recorded a few times. The CDR3 here is CATARDSSPSGANVLTF. DNA of the CDR3: TGTGCCACCGCCCGGGACAGTTCGCCCTCTGGGGCCAACGTCCTGACTTTC. The genes are TRBV24-1 and TRBJ2-6; 7 nucleotides align to TRBD1. Per germline, CDR1 KGHDR and CDR2 SFDVKD. CDR3 size: 17 residues. Losses at the gene ends were 9 bases for V and 0 bases for J; bases not matched to a gene: 10.

This chain joins TRBV6-2 or TRBV6-3 and TRBJ1-6, with TRBD1 matching over 8 bases. The germline gives CDR1 MNHEY, CDR2 SVGEGT. The CDR3 contains 13 residues. V lost 7 bases and J lost 7; bases outside the gene matches: 3. CDR3 protein: CASIDRGNSPLHF. CDR3 coding DNA: TGTGCCAGCATCGACAGGGGAAATTCACCCCTCCACTTT.

V and J are TRBV5-1 and TRBJ2-2; 10 nucleotides agree with TRBD1. Germline CDR1 reads SGHRS; CDR2 reads YFSETQ. CDR3 size: 16 residues. J was trimmed by 4 bases and V by 4 bases; bases with no gene match: 7. The CDR3 here is CASSDGQGVSTGELFF. CDR3 DNA sequence: TGCGCCAGCAGCGATGGACAGGGGGTTAGCACCGGGGAGCTGTTTTTT.

Points on this clonotype: A much larger clone sits a single nucleotide away, making a read error possible. The V call is TRBV4-1, the J call TRBJ2-3; a weak D match, TRBD1 (5 bases). The CDR3 sequence is 16 residues long. Germline CDR1 MGHRA, CDR2 YSYEKL. The V end lost 1 base, the J end lost 4 bases, and 15 bases lay between the germline ends. CDR3 loop: CASSQGGQGGADTQYF. The CDR3, as DNA: TGCGCCAGCAGCCAAGGGGGCCAGGGCGGTGCAGATACGCAGTATTTT.

V is TRBV20-1 and J is TRBJ2-5; D unclear. The CDR3 is 13 amino acids. Germline V gene lookup returns CDR1 DFQATT and CDR2 SNEGSKA (reference sequence). V shed 6 bases and J shed 2 bases, with 13 bases lying between them. The CDR3 here is CSAQILEQETQYF. CDR3 in DNA: TGCAGTGCCCAGATATTGGAGCAAGAGACCCAGTACTTC.

This chain links TRBV6-6 with TRBJ2-7; TRBD1 matches at 9 bases. The V gene's germline CDR1 is MNHNY and CDR2 SVGAGI (reference sequence). This CDR3 spans 15 amino acids. Losses at the gene ends were 4 bases for V and 6 bases for J; bases not matched to a gene: 10. For the CDR3, the DNA is TGTGCCAGCAGTTTTAGGGACAGGGTTTTTCCCGAGCAGTACTTC. Its protein product is CASSFRDRVFPEQYF.

J is TRBJ1-6 and V is TRBV20-1, with unresolved D. Germline V lookup: CDR1 DFQATT, CDR2 SNEGSKA (reference sequence). This CDR3 region has 15 residues. Trimming left V 1 base short and J 10 bases short, with 17 bases between. The CDR3 coding sequence is TGCAGTGCTAGAGCGCGGGTCTCCCCGGGGTCACCCCTCCACTTT. Residues: CSARARVSPGSPLHF.

In regard to this clonotype: This sequence may be a read error, since a much larger clone differs from it by one base. This chain links TRBV7-9 with TRBJ2-3, with D perhaps TRBD2 (5 bases). This CDR3 has 16 residues. Germline V lookup: CDR1 SEHNR, CDR2 FQNEAQ (reference sequence). The CDR3 protein is CSSSLVISGPTDTQYF. CDR3 sequence (DNA): TGTTCCAGCAGCTTAGTTATCAGCGGCCCCACAGATACGCAGTATTTT.

This chain uses TRBV12-3 or TRBV12-4 with TRBJ2-5; D uncertain. This CDR3 is 16 amino acids long. V gave up 0 bases and J gave up 1 base, with 12 bases separating them. As DNA, the CDR3 is TGTGCCAGCAGTTTAGCGCCTGTGGGAATCCAAGAGACCCAGTACTTC. It translates to CASSLAPVGIQETQYF.

The chain joins TRBV4-3 to TRBJ2-5, with a tentative D call TRBD1 (5 bases). CDR1 is LGHNA and CDR2 is YSLEER in the germline V gene. The CDR3 totals 15 residues. V was shortened by 1 base and J by 4 bases, with 13 bases between the two germline ends. In DNA, the CDR3 is TGCGCCAGCAGCCAAGTTTACCAGGGCCGAGAGACCCAGTACTTC. Translation gives CASSQVYQGRETQYF.

This clonotype has more than one count but fewer than ten. A much bigger clone sits one base away, suggesting this may be a read error. V and J are TRBV29-1 and TRBJ2-1, with D unclear. The germline V gene encodes CDR1 SQVTM and CDR2 ANQGSEA. The CDR3 has 10 amino acids. This CDR3 reads CSYSYKEQFF. The CDR3 region has the DNA TGCAGCTATAGCTACAAGGAGCAGTTCTTC.

In the case of this clonotype: The junction and the germline gene differ at one end; a read error may be behind it. V is TRBV5-4 and J is TRBJ2-1, with unresolved D. CDR1 and CDR2 from the germline V gene are SGHNT and YYREEE (reference sequence). The CDR3 loop spans 14 amino acids. The CDR3 spells CASSLAGGYNERFF. The CDR3 nucleotides are TGTGCCAGCAGCTTAGCTGGTGGATACAATGAGCGGTTCTTC. Full variable domain (rest looked up from reference TRBV5-4 and TRBJ2-1): ETGVTQSPTHLIKTRGQQVTLRCSSQSGHNTVSWYQQALGQGPQFIFQYYREEENGRGNFPPRFSGLQFPNYSSELNVNALELDDSALYLCASSLAGGYNERFFGPGTRLTVL.

The chain has TRBV29-1 and TRBJ1-1, with D possibly being TRBD1 (5 bases). Germline CDR1 SQVTM, CDR2 ANQGSEA. The CDR3 has 12 amino acids. V was clipped by 7 bases and J by 2 bases, with 11 bases between them. The DNA for the CDR3 is TGCAGCGGGAAGACAGTAAACACTGAAGCTTTCTTT. Its translation is CSGKTVNTEAFF.

The V and J genes are TRBV29-1 and TRBJ1-4; perhaps TRBD1 as D (5 bases). V gave up 2 bases and J gave up 8 bases, with 15 bases separating them. The CDR3 is made up of 14 amino acids. The germline CDR1 and CDR2 sequences are SQVTM and ANQGSEA. The CDR3 protein is CSVEPGLGGEKLFF. CDR3 in DNA: TGCAGCGTTGAACCGGGACTTGGCGGAGAAAAACTGTTTTTT. The entire variable domain, with the rest obtained from reference TRBV29-1 and TRBJ1-4, is as follows: SAVISQKPSRDICQRGTSLTIQCQVDSQVTMMFWYRQQPGQSLTLIATANQGSEATYESGFVIDKFPISRPNLTFSTLTVSNMSPEDSSIYLCSVEPGLGGEKLFFGSGTQLSVL.

The chain joins TRBV7-2 to TRBJ2-1; D could derive from TRBD1 or TRBD2 (5 bases each). Trimming took 1 base from V and 0 from J, leaving 10 bases between them. This CDR3 has 16 residues. Looked up from germline, CDR1 is SGHTA and CDR2 is FQGNSA. Written as DNA, the CDR3 is TGTGCCAGCAGCTTAGGAGGGGATAACTCCTACAATGAGCAGTTCTTC. As protein: CASSLGGDNSYNEQFF.

This clonotype was seen many times. The chain joins TRBV29-1 to TRBJ1-2; a weak D match, TRBD1 (6 bases). Germline V CDR1 and CDR2: SQVTM, ANQGSEA. Trimming stripped 7 bases from V and 4 bases from J, with 13 bases between. This CDR3 contains 12 residues. The CDR3 here is CSAGGQLYGYTF. The CDR3 bases are TGCAGCGCGGGGGGGCAACTCTATGGCTACACCTTC.

There are a few counts of this clonotype. This chain uses TRBV10-3 with TRBJ2-1; possibly TRBD1 for D (6 bases). Trimming took 0 bases from V and 10 from J, leaving 16 bases between them. The CDR3 runs to 15 residues. The germline gives CDR1 ENHRY, CDR2 SYGVKD. DNA of the CDR3: TGTGCCATCAGTGAGTCAAAATCCGTGGACAGAGAGCAGTTCTTC. Translated, it gives CAISESKSVDREQFF.

This clonotype appeared many times. V is TRBV5-1 and J is TRBJ2-7; 10 positions match TRBD1. Trimming at V came to 7 bases and at J to 2 bases, leaving 3 bases not matched to a gene. The CDR3 runs 13 residues. Germline V CDR1 and CDR2: SGHRS, YFSETQ. In nucleotides, the CDR3 is TGCGCCAGCTCCGGGACAGGGGCCTACGAGCAGTACTTC. This sequence encodes CASSGTGAYEQYF.

The chain employs TRBV7-2 and TRBJ1-2; 9 bases are a match to TRBD1. Germline V lookup: CDR1 SGHTA, CDR2 FQGNSA. The CDR3 is 15 amino acids. Losses at the gene ends were 5 bases for V and 8 bases for J; bases not matched to a gene: 12. The CDR3 DNA sequence: TGTGCCAGCAGCACCCGACCGGGACAGGGAATGGGCTACACCTTC. The encoded protein is CASSTRPGQGMGYTF.

The chain uses TRBV6-6 and TRBJ2-3, with D tentatively TRBD1 (6 bases). Germline values: CDR1 MNHNY, CDR2 SVGAGI (reference sequence). The germline V and J ends were trimmed by 5 bases and 5 bases, with 8 bases remaining between them. The CDR3 has 12 amino acids. The CDR3 reads CASSGTLDTQYF. The CDR3 DNA follows: TGTGCCAGCAGTGGGACATTAGATACGCAGTATTTT.

The chain carries TRBV7-2 and TRBJ2-1, with unresolved D. Germline CDR1 and CDR2: SGHTA and FQGNSA. This CDR3 is built from 13 residues. Trimming stripped 5 bases from V and 7 bases from J, with 12 bases between. The CDR3 spells CASSPGLENEQFF. CDR3 coding DNA: TGTGCCAGCAGCCCCGGCCTGGAGAATGAGCAGTTCTTC. Full variable domain (missing parts from reference TRBV7-2 and TRBJ2-1): GAGVSQSPSNKVTEKGKDVELRCDPISGHTALYWYRQSLGQGLEFLIYFQGNSAPDKSGLPSDRFSAERTGGSVSTLTIQRTQQEDSAVYLCASSPGLENEQFFGPGTRLTVL.

V is TRBV12-3 or TRBV12-4 and J is TRBJ2-3; maybe TRBD2 (5 bases). This CDR3 has 15 amino acids. The V end was cut by 8 bases, the J end by 0 bases, with 15 bases between. CDR3 amino acids: CASGQRVLSTDTQYF. The CDR3 bases are TGTGCCAGCGGTCAGAGGGTGCTTAGCACAGATACGCAGTATTTT.

About this clonotype: A read error is possible here, since a much larger clone lies one base away. The chain has TRBV5-1 and TRBJ2-3; D remains ambiguous. Germline loops: CDR1 SGHRS, CDR2 YFSETQ. V gave up 2 bases and J gave up 4 bases, with 14 bases separating them. The CDR3 has 15 residues. CDR3 amino acids: CASSFVRRSPDTQYF. The DNA for the CDR3 is TGCGCCAGCAGCTTCGTACGGCGGAGTCCAGATACGCAGTATTTT.

J is TRBJ1-4 and V is TRBV20-1, with D unclear. Germline CDR1 and CDR2: DFQATT and SNEGSKA (reference sequence). This CDR3 contains 11 residues. The CDR3 sequence is CSASTEEKLFF. In DNA, the CDR3 is TGCAGCGCCTCCACGGAAGAAAAACTGTTTTTT.

The chain links TRBV6-5 to TRBJ2-5; TRBD1 agrees at 7 bases. Germline V lookup: CDR1 MNHEY, CDR2 SVGAGI. The CDR3 loop spans 14 amino acids. V lost 6 bases, J lost 4 bases, and 8 bases stayed unmatched. The CDR3 sequence is CASRRSGGSETQYF. DNA of the CDR3: TGTGCCAGCAGGAGATCAGGGGGTTCAGAGACCCAGTACTTC.